This TCR beta chain was captured by sequencing in a study of early T cells in non-severe SARS-CoV-2 infection. TCRdb redid the calling of the 5' RACE reads with MiXCR, one entry per CDR3 protein. Among about 48,000 distinct CDR3 sequences, approximately 8.1% were seen once, and the ten largest hold roughly 6.2%. The sequenced sample was whole blood. This receptor was identified in an adult who was a healthcare worker with PCR-confirmed SARS-CoV-2 infection or an uninfected control (not recorded which).

The chain's CDR3 is CSVEVDLTDTQYF. The CDR3, as DNA: TGCAGCGTTGAAGTGGACCTCACAGATACGCAGTATTTT. V gene TRBV29-1 combines with J gene TRBJ2-3; D is uncertain. The V end lost 1 base, the J end lost 2 bases, and 7 bases lay between the germline ends. The length of the CDR3 is 13 residues. Germline lookup yields CDR1 SQVTM and CDR2 ANQGSEA.